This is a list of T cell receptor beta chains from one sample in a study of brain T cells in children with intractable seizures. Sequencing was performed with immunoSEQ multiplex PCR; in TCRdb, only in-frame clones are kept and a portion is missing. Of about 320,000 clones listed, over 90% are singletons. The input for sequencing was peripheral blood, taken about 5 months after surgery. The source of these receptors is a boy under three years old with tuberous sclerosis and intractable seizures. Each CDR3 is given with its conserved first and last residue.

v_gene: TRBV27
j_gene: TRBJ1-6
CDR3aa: CASRLPGQNSPLHF

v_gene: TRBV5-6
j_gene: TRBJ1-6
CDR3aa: CASSLFRGDSPLHF

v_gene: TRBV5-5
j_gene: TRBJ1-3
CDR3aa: CASSLFNSGNTIYF

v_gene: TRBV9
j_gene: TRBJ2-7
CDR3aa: CASSLAMNPYEQYF

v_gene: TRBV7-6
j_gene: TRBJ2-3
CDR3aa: CASSKLAGDTDTQYF

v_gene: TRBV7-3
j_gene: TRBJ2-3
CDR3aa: CASSPMGQGADTQYF

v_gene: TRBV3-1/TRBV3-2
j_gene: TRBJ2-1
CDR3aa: CASSQGPGLALRDEQFF

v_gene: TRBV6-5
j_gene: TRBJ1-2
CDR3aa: CASSPGTVYGYTF

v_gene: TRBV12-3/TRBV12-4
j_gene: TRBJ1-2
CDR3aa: CASRRTGIYGYTF

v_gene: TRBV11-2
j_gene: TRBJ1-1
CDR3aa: CASKLSTGGIEAFF

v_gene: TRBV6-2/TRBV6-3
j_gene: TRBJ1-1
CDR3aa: CASSYMGNFEAFF

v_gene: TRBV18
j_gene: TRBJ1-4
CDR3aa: CASSPQSQAEHNEKLFF

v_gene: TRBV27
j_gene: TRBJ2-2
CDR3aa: CASRLDTTNTGELFF

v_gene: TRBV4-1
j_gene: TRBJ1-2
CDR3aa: CASSQGSTRGPASGYTF

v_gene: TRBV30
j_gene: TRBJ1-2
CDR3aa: CAWSPVNYGYTF

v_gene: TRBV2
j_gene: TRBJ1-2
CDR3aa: CASSPGSNYGYTF

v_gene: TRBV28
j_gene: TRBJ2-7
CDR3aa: CASSGGYEQYF